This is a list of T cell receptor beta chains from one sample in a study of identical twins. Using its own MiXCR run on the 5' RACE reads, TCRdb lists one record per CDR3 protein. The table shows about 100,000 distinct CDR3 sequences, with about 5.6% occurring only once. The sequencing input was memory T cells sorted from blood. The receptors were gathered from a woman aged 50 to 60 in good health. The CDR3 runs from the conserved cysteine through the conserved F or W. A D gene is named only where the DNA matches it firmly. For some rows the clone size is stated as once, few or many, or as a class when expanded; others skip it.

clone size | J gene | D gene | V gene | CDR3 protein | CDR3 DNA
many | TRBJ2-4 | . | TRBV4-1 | CASSQGRAGLAKNIQYF | TGCGCCAGCAGCCAAGGACGGGCGGGACTAGCCAAAAACATTCAGTACTTC
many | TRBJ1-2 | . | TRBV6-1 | CASSDWREGLSYGYTF | TGTGCCAGCAGTGATTGGAGGGAGGGCCTTTCCTATGGCTACACCTTC
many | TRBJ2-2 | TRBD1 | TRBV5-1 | CASSPVDRGTGELFF | TGCGCCAGCAGCCCGGTGGACAGGGGTACCGGGGAGCTGTTTTTT
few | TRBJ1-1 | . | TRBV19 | CASNSRGTEAFF | TGTGCCAGTAACTCGCGGGGAACTGAAGCTTTCTTT
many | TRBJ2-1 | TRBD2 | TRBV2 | CASKTGGGRARNEQFF | TGTGCCAGCAAAACGGGGGGCGGGAGGGCCCGTAATGAGCAGTTCTTC
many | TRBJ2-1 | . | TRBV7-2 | CASSAGLYNEQFF | TGTGCCAGCAGCGCAGGACTGTACAATGAGCAGTTCTTC
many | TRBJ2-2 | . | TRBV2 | CASSVNQPGELFF | TGTGCCAGCAGTGTAAATCAACCCGGGGAGCTGTTTTTT
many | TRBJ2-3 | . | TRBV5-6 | CASSFGLLGDTQYF | TGTGCCAGCAGCTTCGGACTACTCGGAGATACGCAGTATTTT
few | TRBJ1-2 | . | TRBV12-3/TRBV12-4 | CASSLAGQNYGYTF | TGTGCCAGCAGTTTAGCTGGGCAGAACTATGGCTACACCTTC
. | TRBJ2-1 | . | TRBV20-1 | CSAWRGRADEQFF | TGCAGTGCTTGGAGGGGTCGAGCGGATGAGCAGTTCTTC
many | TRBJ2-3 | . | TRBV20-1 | CSAWGPGVGSNTDTQYF | TGCAGTGCGTGGGGCCCAGGGGTGGGCTCAAACACAGATACGCAGTATTTT
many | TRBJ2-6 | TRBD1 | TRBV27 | CASTRISGTGALSGANVLTF | TGTGCCAGCACCCGTATATCCGGGACAGGGGCCCTGTCTGGGGCCAACGTCCTGACTTTC
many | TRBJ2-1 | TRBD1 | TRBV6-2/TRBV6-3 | CASRTTGGKGNEQFF | TGTGCCAGCAGGACTACAGGGGGCAAGGGCAATGAGCAGTTCTTC
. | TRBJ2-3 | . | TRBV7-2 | CASSPGGSDTQYF | TGTGCCAGCAGCCCAGGAGGGTCAGATACGCAGTATTTT
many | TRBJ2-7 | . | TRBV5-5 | CASRGGVPYEQYF | TGTGCCAGCCGTGGGGGAGTTCCCTACGAGCAGTACTTC
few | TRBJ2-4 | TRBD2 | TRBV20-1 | CSARDPLAGGRMAKNIQYF | TGCAGTGCTAGAGATCCGCTAGCGGGAGGGAGGATGGCCAAAAACATTCAGTACTTC
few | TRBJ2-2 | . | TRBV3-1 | CASSREMGGELFF | TGTGCCAGCAGCCGAGAGATGGGCGGGGAGCTGTTTTTT
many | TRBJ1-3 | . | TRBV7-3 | CASSLNPGRGDTIYF | TGTGCCAGCAGCTTAAATCCAGGACGAGGGGACACCATATATTTT
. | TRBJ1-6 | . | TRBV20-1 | CSATSERIGGSPLHF | TGCAGTGCTACATCGGAGAGAATTGGGGGTTCACCCCTCCACTTT
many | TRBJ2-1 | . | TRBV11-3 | CASSLSPRNEQFF | TGTGCCAGCAGCCTCTCCCCGAGGAATGAGCAGTTCTTC
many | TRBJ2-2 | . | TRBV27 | CASGRKPGNTGELFF | TGTGCCAGCGGGAGGAAACCAGGGAACACCGGGGAGCTGTTTTTT
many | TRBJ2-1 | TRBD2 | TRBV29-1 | CSVATGTSGYNEQFF | TGCAGCGTTGCAACCGGGACTAGCGGTTACAATGAGCAGTTCTTC
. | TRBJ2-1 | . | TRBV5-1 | CASTDGLGGARRNEQFF | TGCGCCAGCACTGATGGGTTGGGGGGGGCGCGGAGGAATGAGCAGTTCTTC
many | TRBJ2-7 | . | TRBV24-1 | CATSDVSRYEQYF | TGTGCCACCAGTGATGTCTCCCGCTACGAGCAGTACTTC
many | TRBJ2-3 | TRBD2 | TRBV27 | CASSFGSGRGTDTQYF | TGTGCCAGCAGTTTCGGCAGCGGGAGAGGCACAGATACGCAGTATTTT
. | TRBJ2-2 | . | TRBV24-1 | CATSDPGVRTNTGELFF | TGTGCCACCAGTGACCCTGGCGTCAGGACTAACACCGGGGAGCTGTTTTTT
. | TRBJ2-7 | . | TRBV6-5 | CASSPGPSFPGAQYF | TGTGCCAGCAGCCCCGGGCCGTCTTTTCCGGGAGCGCAGTACTTC
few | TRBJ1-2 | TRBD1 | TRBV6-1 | CASSDPDRGYGYTF | TGTGCCAGCAGTGACCCAGACAGGGGCTATGGCTACACCTTC
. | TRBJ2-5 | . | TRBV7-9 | CASSPRVGEETQYF | TGTGCCAGCAGCCCCCGCGTGGGGGAGGAGACCCAGTACTTC
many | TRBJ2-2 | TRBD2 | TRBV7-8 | CASSHQAGLTNTGELFF | TGTGCCAGCAGCCATCAAGCGGGACTCACGAACACCGGGGAGCTGTTTTTT
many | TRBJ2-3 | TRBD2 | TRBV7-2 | CASSSGLAGDTDTQYF | TGTGCCAGCAGCTCGGGACTAGCGGGAGACACAGATACGCAGTATTTT
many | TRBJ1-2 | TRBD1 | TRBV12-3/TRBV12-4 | CASSPRRTGDGYTF | TGTGCCAGCAGTCCCCGTCGGACAGGGGATGGCTACACCTTC
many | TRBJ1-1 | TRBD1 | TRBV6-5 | CASSYSFSRTGPNTEAFF | TGTGCCAGCAGTTACTCGTTTTCGAGGACAGGGCCAAACACTGAAGCTTTCTTT
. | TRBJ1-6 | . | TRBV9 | CASSVDTPGSPLHF | TGTGCCAGCAGCGTAGATACCCCGGGGTCACCCCTCCACTTT
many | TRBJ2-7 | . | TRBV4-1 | CASSQLHGLMSSYEQYF | TGCGCCAGCAGCCAACTACACGGGCTGATGAGCTCCTACGAGCAGTACTTC
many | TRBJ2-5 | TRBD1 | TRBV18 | CASSPGQGVETQYF | TGTGCCAGCTCACCCGGACAGGGGGTGGAGACCCAGTACTTC
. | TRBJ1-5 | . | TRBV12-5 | CASGLVTGAPHQPQHF | TGTGCTAGTGGTTTGGTAACCGGGGCCCCTCATCAGCCCCAGCATTTT
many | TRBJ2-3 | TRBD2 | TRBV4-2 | CASSRERTSGTDTQYF | TGTGCCAGCAGCCGAGAAAGGACTAGCGGCACAGATACGCAGTATTTT
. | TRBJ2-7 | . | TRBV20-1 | CSAGGQWRRSSYEQYF | TGCAGTGCCGGGGGGCAATGGCGGAGAAGCTCCTACGAGCAGTACTTC
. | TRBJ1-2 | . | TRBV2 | CASTEANYGYTF | TGTGCCAGCACGGAGGCTAACTATGGCTACACCTTC
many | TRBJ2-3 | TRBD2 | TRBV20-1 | CSARESGGATDTQYF | TGCAGTGCTAGAGAATCGGGGGGGGCCACAGATACGCAGTATTTT
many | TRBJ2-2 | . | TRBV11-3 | CASSLSGAENTGELFF | TGTGCCAGCAGCTTATCTGGGGCGGAGAACACCGGGGAGCTGTTTTTT
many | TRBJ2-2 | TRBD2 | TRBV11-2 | CASSRTGLGNTGELFF | TGTGCCAGCAGCCGAACGGGACTAGGGAACACCGGGGAGCTGTTTTTT
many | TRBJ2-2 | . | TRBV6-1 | CASTLRGNTGELFF | TGTGCCAGCACACTCAGGGGTAACACCGGGGAGCTGTTTTTT
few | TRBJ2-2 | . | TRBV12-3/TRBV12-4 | CASSFWSLGVTTGELFF | TGTGCCAGCAGTTTTTGGAGCCTCGGGGTGACGACCGGGGAGCTGTTTTTT
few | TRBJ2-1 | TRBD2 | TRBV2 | CASRELAGGYNEQFF | TGTGCCAGCAGGGAACTAGCGGGAGGCTACAATGAGCAGTTCTTC
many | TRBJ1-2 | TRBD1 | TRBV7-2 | CASSPQSTGGTYGYTF | TGTGCCAGCAGCCCTCAATCCACAGGGGGCACCTATGGCTACACCTTC
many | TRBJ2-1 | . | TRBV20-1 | CSARDHGGGVSNEQFF | TGCAGTGCGAGAGATCACGGGGGTGGAGTATCCAATGAGCAGTTCTTC
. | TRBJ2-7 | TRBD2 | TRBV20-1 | CSAMATSGRLDEQYF | TGCAGTGCTATGGCTACTAGCGGGAGATTGGACGAGCAGTACTTC
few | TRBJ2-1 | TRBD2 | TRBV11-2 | CASSSGTRQFF | TGTGCCAGCAGCTCCGGGACTAGACAGTTCTTC
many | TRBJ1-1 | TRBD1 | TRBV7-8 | CASKQGQASDANTEAFF | TGTGCCAGCAAACAAGGACAGGCCAGCGACGCGAACACTGAAGCTTTCTTT
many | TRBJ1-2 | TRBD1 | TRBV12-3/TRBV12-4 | CASLPNRGNYGYTF | TGTGCCAGCCTCCCCAACAGGGGTAACTATGGCTACACCTTC
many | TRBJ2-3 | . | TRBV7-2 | CASSFGPSSDTQYF | TGTGCCAGCAGCTTCGGCCCTTCATCAGATACGCAGTATTTT